Shown below are 17 T cell receptor beta chains from a single sample sequenced in a study of cytomegalovirus exposure and HLA in healthy donors. This PCR relied on a set of 60 Vbeta primers and 13 Jbeta primers. Sequencing used immunoSEQ multiplex PCR; TCRdb keeps in-frame clones, though not all of them. The data hold 120,000 or so clones, with 77% observed a single time. The source material was PBMCs. The receptors shown here come from a man younger than 35 in good health and CMV-seropositive.

The V and J genes are TRBV5-1 and TRBJ2-7, with 9 bases matching TRBD1. V shed 4 bases, J shed 4 bases, and the junction held 3 bases outside the gene matches. Germline values: CDR1 SGHRS, CDR2 YFSETQ. This CDR3 has 13 residues. The CDR3 DNA sequence: TGCGCCAGCAGCATCGGGACAGGGTACGAGCAGTACTTC. Its translation: CASSIGTGYEQYF.

Notes on this clone: The junction and the germline gene differ at one end; a read error may be behind it. The chain joins TRBV18 to TRBJ2-7, with D possibly TRBD1 on 6 matching bases. Germline V gives CDR1 KGHSH, CDR2 LQKENI. There are 13 residues in the CDR3. CDR3 in amino acids: CASSPRVSGTQFF. As DNA, the CDR3 is TGTGCCAGCTCACCACGGGTCTCCGGGACACAATTCTTC.

The V gene is TRBV29-1, the J gene TRBJ2-1, with a tentative D call TRBD1 (5 bases). The V gene lost 5 bases and the J gene lost 0 bases, with 17 bases spanning the gap. This CDR3 is built from 16 residues. CDR1 SQVTM and CDR2 ANQGSEA come from the germline V gene. CDR3 region: CSVLVSQASSYNEQFF. The CDR3 DNA reads TGCAGCGTTCTGGTTTCACAGGCTAGCTCCTACAATGAGCAGTTCTTC.

The V gene is TRBV2, the J gene TRBJ1-5; no firm D call. The ends were cut back, 5 bases at V and 4 bases at J, with 6 bases in the middle. The CDR3 loop spans 12 amino acids. The germline V gene has CDR1 SNHLY and CDR2 FYNNEI. The CDR3 DNA reads TGTGCCAGCAGTAATATTAATCAGCCCCAGCATTTT. Residues: CASSNINQPQHF.

The chain carries TRBV14 and TRBJ1-1, with a tentative D call TRBD1 (5 bases). This CDR3 has 13 amino acids. V was cut by 5 bases and J by 1 base, with 8 bases left in between. Germline V CDR1 and CDR2: SGHDN, FVKESK. Written as DNA, the CDR3 is TGTGCCAGCAGCTCTGACAGGAACACTGAAGCTTTCTTT. This gives the protein CASSSDRNTEAFF.

The V and J genes are TRBV27 and TRBJ2-7, with 14 bases lining up with TRBD2. In germline, CDR1 is MNHEY, CDR2 SMNVEV (reference sequence). V trimming: 7 bases; J trimming: 0 bases; junction bases outside the gene matches: 11. This CDR3 comprises 18 residues. This CDR3 reads CASTGTSGRNPPSYEQYF. For the CDR3, the DNA is TGTGCCAGCACCGGGACTAGCGGGAGAAACCCCCCCTCCTACGAGCAGTACTTC.

The chain uses TRBV10-3 and TRBJ1-5; 8 bases fit TRBD1. Germline assignment: CDR1 ENHRY and CDR2 SYGVKD. The CDR3 has 16 residues. V lost 6 bases to trimming and J lost 0 bases; unmatched junction nucleotides: 7. CDR3 amino acids: CAISANRGDSNQPQHF. Written as DNA, the CDR3 is TGTGCCATCAGCGCTAACAGGGGGGATAGCAATCAGCCCCAGCATTTT.

This clone was observed a single time. The junction shows a germline mismatch at one end, possibly a read error. V usage is TRBV5-6 and J usage is TRBJ2-4, with D possibly TRBD2 on 5 matching bases. This CDR3 region has 14 residues. Per the germline V gene, CDR1 is SGHDT and CDR2 is YYEEEE. The CDR3 DNA reads TGTGCCAGCAGCTTCCAACTAGACTGGAACAGTCAGTACTTC. This encodes CASSFQLDWNSQYF.

This clone was recorded only once. The CDR3 reads CASSSPGTYNSPLHF. The DNA of the CDR3 is TGTGCCAGCAGCTCCCCCGGGACTTATAATTCACCCCTCCACTTT. The genes are TRBV7-2 and TRBJ1-6, with D perhaps TRBD1 (5 bases). The CDR3 runs 15 residues. The germline V and J ends were trimmed by 4 bases and 4 bases, with 11 bases remaining between them. The germline CDR1 and CDR2 sequences are SGHTA and FQGNSA. Filled out from reference TRBV7-2 and TRBJ1-6, the complete variable domain reads GAGVSQSPSNKVTEKGKDVELRCDPISGHTALYWYRQSLGQGLEFLIYFQGNSAPDKSGLPSDRFSAERTGGSVSTLTIQRTQQEDSAVYLCASSSPGTYNSPLHFGNGTRLTVT.

As DNA, the CDR3 is TGTGCCAGCAGGGGTGAGGGTCTGAACACTGAAGCTTTCTTT. Its protein product is CASRGEGLNTEAFF. The chain is built from TRBV6-5 and TRBJ1-1; D is unclear. The ends were cut back, 6 bases at V and 0 bases at J, with 11 bases in the middle. This CDR3 spans 14 amino acids. Germline V gene lookup returns CDR1 MNHEY and CDR2 SVGAGI.

This clone was recorded a few times. The CDR3 coding sequence is TGTGCCAGCACCCTAAGAGGGACTAATGAAAAACTGTTTTTT. Its translation: CASTLRGTNEKLFF. The chain combines TRBV6-6 with TRBJ1-4; D is uncertain. With 7 bases removed from V and 2 bases from J, the gap between germline ends came to 11 bases. CDR1 and CDR2 from the germline V gene are MNHNY and SVGAGI (reference sequence). This CDR3 contains 14 residues.

The rearrangement uses TRBV7-6 and TRBJ1-3, with D possibly being TRBD1 (6 bases). The CDR3 spans 18 residues. V lost 3 bases and J 0 bases, leaving 18 bases between the germline ends. The germline V gene encodes CDR1 SGHVS and CDR2 FNYEAQ. The CDR3 DNA follows: TGTGCCAGCAGCTTCTCGTGGGGGACACCCGACTCTGGAAACACCATATATTTT. It encodes CASSFSWGTPDSGNTIYF.

This clone was recorded a few times. This rearrangement joins TRBV18 to TRBJ1-4, with TRBD1 identical over 8 bases. Germline CDR1 is KGHSH and CDR2 is LQKENI. V lost 4 bases, J lost 6 bases, and 4 bases stayed unmatched. The CDR3 runs 14 residues. CDR3 amino acids: CASSLRGPDEKLFF. CDR3 DNA: TGTGCCAGCTCACTCAGGGGGCCGGATGAAAAACTGTTTTTT.

The sample holds one count of this clone. The chain employs TRBV5-1 and TRBJ2-5, with 10 bases fitting TRBD1. The germline V gene has CDR1 SGHRS and CDR2 YFSETQ. The CDR3 is 16 residues long. V shed 4 bases, J shed 6 bases, and the junction held 12 bases outside the gene matches. The CDR3 DNA reads as TGCGCCAGCAGCAAAACCGGGACAGGGGAAGGAAAGACCCAGTACTTC. Its translation: CASSKTGTGEGKTQYF.

V and J are TRBV7-3 and TRBJ1-6; TRBD1 matches 8 bases. Germline lookup yields CDR1 SGHTA and CDR2 FQGTGA. This CDR3 has 13 amino acids. J was trimmed by 6 bases and V by 8 bases; bases with no gene match: 3. Written as DNA, the CDR3 is TGTGCCAGCGACAGGGGCGCTAATTCACCCCTCCACTTT. Translated: CASDRGANSPLHF.

A few counts support this clone. The chain has TRBV7-2 and TRBJ1-3; no firm D call. In germline, CDR1 is SGHTA, CDR2 FQGNSA. The CDR3 has 13 residues. V lost 1 base and J lost 5, with 6 bases in between. CDR3 bases: TGTGCCAGCAGCTTAGATTCCAGAAACACCATATATTTT. Protein product: CASSLDSRNTIYF.

Only a few counts were recorded for this clone. The rearrangement uses TRBV4-1 and TRBJ1-2; 8 nucleotides match TRBD1. With V trimmed by 0 bases and J by 5 bases, 5 bases remained unmatched. The CDR3 sequence is 15 residues long. CDR1 and CDR2 from the germline V gene are MGHRA and YSYEKL. In DNA form, the CDR3 reads TGCGCCAGCAGCCAAGACCCCCAGGGGGCTTATGGCTACACCTTC. This translates into CASSQDPQGAYGYTF.